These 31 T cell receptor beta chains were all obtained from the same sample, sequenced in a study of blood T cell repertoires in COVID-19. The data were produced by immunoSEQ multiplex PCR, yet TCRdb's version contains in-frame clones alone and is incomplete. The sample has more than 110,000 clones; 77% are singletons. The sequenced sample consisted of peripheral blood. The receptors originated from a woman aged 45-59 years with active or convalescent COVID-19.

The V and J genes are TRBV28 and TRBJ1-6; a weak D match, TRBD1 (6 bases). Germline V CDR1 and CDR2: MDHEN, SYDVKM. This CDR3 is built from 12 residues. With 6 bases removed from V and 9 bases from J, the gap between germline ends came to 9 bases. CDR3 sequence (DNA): TGTGCCAGCAGGACAGGATTTTCACCCCTCCACTTT. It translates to CASRTGFSPLHF.

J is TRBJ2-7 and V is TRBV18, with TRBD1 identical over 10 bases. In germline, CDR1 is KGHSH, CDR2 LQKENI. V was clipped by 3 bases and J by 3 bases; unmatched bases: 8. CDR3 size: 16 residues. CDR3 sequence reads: CASSPGGTGVLYEQYF. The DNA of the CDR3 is TGTGCCAGCTCACCGGGGGGGACAGGGGTCCTCTACGAGCAGTACTTC.

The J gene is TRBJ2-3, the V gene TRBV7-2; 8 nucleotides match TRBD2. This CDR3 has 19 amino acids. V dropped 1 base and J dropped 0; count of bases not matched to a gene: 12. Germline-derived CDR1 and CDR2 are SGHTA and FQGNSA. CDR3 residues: CASSLVGGTSGGSTDTQYF. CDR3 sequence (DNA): TGTGCCAGCAGCTTAGTTGGGGGTACCAGCGGGGGTAGCACAGATACGCAGTATTTT.

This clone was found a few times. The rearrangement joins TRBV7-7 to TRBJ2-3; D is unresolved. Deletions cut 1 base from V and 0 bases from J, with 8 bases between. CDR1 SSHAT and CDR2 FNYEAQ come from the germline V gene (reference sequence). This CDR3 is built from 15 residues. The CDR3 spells CASSLVAGSTDTQYF. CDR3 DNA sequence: TGTGCCAGCAGCTTAGTGGCCGGGAGCACAGATACGCAGTATTTT.

CDR3 amino acids: CASSQGVGTGVYEQYF. The CDR3, as DNA: TGTGCCAGCAGCCAGGGGGTGGGGACAGGGGTCTACGAGCAGTACTTC. The V call is TRBV11-2, the J call TRBJ2-7; TRBD1 matches 10 bases. The CDR3 runs 16 residues. Germline V gene lookup returns CDR1 SGHAT and CDR2 FQNNGV. J was trimmed by 3 bases and V by 5 bases; bases with no gene match: 10.

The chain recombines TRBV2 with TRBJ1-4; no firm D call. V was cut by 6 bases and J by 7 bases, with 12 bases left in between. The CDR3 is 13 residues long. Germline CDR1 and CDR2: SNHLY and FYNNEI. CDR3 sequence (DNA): TGTGCCAGCAGCGTCCGGCCAGGTGAAAAACTGTTTTTT. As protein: CASSVRPGEKLFF.

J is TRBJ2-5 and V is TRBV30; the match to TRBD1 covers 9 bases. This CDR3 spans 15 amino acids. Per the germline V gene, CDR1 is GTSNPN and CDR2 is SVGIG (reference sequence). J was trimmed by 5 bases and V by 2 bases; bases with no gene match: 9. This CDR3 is CAWSPRDREMETQYF. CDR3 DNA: TGTGCCTGGAGTCCCAGGGACAGGGAAATGGAGACCCAGTACTTC.

CDR3 nucleotide sequence: TGTGCCAGCAGCTTAGAAGGGACAGGGGGCGCGGAGACCCAGTACTTC. Translated: CASSLEGTGGAETQYF. V usage is TRBV11-2 and J usage is TRBJ2-5, with TRBD1 matching 12 bases. This CDR3 contains 16 residues. The J segment lost 5 bases and the V segment lost 0 bases, leaving 4 bases of the junction unmatched. CDR1 SGHAT and CDR2 FQNNGV come from the germline V gene.

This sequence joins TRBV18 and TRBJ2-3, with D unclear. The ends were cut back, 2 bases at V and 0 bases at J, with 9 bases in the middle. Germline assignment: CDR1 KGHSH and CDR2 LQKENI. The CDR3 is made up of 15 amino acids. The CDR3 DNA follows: TGTGCCAGCTCACCAACGGCACAGAGCACAGATACGCAGTATTTT. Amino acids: CASSPTAQSTDTQYF.

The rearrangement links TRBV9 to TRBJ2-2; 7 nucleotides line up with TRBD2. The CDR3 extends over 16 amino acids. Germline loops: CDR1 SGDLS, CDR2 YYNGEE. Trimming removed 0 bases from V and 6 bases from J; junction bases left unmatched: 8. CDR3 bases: TGTGCCAGCAGCGTAGACACTAGCGAACTACCCGGGGAGCTGTTTTTT. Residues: CASSVDTSELPGELFF.

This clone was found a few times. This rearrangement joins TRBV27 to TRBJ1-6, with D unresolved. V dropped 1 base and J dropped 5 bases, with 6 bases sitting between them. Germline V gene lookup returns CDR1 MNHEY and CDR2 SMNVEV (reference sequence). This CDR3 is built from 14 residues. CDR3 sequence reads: CASSLLFDNSPLHF. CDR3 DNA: TGTGCCAGCAGTTTATTATTCGATAATTCACCCCTCCACTTT.

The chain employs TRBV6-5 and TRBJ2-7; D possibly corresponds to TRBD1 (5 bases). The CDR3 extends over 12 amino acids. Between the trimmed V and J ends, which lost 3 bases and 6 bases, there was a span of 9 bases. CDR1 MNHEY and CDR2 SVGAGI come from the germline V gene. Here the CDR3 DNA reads TGTGCCAGCAGTTATAGGGGTTCCGAGCAGTACTTC. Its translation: CASSYRGSEQYF.

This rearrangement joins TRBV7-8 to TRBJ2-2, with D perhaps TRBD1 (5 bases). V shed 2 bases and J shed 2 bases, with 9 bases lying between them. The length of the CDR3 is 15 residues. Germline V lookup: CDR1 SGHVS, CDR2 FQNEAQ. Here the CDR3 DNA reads TGTGCCAGCAGCTTAAAGGGGCTCAACACCGGGGAGCTGTTTTTT. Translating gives CASSLKGLNTGELFF.

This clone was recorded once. The CDR3 protein is CSVEGQVNYGYTF. CDR3 DNA sequence: TGCAGCGTTGAAGGTCAGGTTAACTATGGCTACACCTTC. V and J are TRBV29-1 and TRBJ1-2; D not certain. This CDR3 spans 13 amino acids. Germline V gives CDR1 SQVTM, CDR2 ANQGSEA. The germline V and J ends were trimmed by 1 base and 1 base, with 7 bases remaining between them.

CDR3 bases: TGCGCCAGCAGCCAAAGTAGGTGGGGGGGCATGAACACTGAAGCTTTCTTT. Amino acids: CASSQSRWGGMNTEAFF. The genes are TRBV4-3 and TRBJ1-1; D might be TRBD1 (6 bases). Germline V CDR1 and CDR2: LGHNA, YSLEER. CDR3 length: 17 residues. Deletions cut 2 bases from V and 0 bases from J, with 16 bases between.

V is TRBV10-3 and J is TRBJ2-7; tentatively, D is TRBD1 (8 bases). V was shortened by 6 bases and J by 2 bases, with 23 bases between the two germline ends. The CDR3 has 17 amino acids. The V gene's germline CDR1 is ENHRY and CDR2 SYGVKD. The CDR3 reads CAISPRQGASGTYEQYF. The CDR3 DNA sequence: TGTGCCATCAGCCCTAGGCAGGGGGCGAGCGGGACCTACGAGCAGTACTTC.

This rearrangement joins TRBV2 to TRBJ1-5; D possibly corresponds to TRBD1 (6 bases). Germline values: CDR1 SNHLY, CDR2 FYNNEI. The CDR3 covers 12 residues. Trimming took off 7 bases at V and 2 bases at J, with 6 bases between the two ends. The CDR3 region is CASNRGNQPQHF. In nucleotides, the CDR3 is TGTGCCAGCAACAGGGGCAATCAGCCCCAGCATTTT.

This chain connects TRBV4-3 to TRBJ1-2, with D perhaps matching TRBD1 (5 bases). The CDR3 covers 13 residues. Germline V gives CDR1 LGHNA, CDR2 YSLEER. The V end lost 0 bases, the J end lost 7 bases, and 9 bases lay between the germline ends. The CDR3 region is CASSQDRVGGYTF. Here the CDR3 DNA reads TGCGCCAGCAGCCAAGACAGGGTCGGTGGCTACACCTTC.

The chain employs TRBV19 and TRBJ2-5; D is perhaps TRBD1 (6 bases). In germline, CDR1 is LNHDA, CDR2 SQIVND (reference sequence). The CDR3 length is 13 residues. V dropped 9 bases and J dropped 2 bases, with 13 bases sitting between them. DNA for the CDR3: TGTGCCAGCCCGCCGGACAGACAAGAGACCCAGTACTTC. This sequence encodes CASPPDRQETQYF.

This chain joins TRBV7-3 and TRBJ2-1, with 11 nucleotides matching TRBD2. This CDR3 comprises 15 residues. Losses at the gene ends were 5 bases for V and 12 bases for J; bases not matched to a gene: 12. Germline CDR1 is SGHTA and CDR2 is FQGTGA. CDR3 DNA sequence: TGTGCCAGCAGCCTACCCGGACTAGCGGGCGGTGGGCAGTTCTTC. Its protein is CASSLPGLAGGGQFF.

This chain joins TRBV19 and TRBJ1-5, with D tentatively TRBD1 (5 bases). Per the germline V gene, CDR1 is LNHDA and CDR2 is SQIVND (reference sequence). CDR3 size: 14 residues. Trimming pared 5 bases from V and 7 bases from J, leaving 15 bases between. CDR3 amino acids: CASSGQNRGQPQHF. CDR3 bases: TGTGCCAGTAGTGGACAAAACAGAGGACAGCCCCAGCATTTT.

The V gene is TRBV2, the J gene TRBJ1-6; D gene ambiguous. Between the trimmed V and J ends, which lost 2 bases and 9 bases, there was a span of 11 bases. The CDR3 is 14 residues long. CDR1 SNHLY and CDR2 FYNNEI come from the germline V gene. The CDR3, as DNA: TGTGCCAGCAGTGAATATGATCTAGGTTCACCCCTCCACTTT. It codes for CASSEYDLGSPLHF. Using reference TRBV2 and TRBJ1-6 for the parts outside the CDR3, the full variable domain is EPEVTQTPSHQVTQMGQEVILRCVPISNHLYFYWYRQILGQKVEFLVSFYNNEISEKSEIFDDQFSVERPDGSNFTLKIRSTKLEDSAMYFCASSEYDLGSPLHFGNGTRLTVT.

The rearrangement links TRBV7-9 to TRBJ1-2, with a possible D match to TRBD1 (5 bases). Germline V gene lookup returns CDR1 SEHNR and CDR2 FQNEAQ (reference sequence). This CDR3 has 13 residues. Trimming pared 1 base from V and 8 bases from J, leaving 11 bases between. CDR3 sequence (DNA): TGTGCCAGCAGCTTAGATACGGGGGAAGGCTACACCTTC. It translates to CASSLDTGEGYTF.

The CDR3: CASSSPGLAGGPTDTQYF. CDR3 nucleotide sequence: TGTGCCAGCAGCTCGCCGGGACTAGCGGGAGGGCCCACAGATACGCAGTATTTT. The J gene is TRBJ2-3, the V gene TRBV11-2; 16 bases agree with TRBD2. V shed 4 bases and J 2 bases; nucleotides not matched to a gene: 6. The CDR3 is 18 residues long. CDR1 and CDR2 from the germline V gene are SGHAT and FQNNGV.

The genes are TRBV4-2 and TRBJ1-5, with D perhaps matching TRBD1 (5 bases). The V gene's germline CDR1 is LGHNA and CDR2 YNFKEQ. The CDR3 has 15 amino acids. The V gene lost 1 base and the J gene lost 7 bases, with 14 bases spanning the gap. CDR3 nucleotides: TGTGCCAGCAGCCAAGGTCAGGGTTCGAGACAGCCCCAGCATTTT. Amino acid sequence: CASSQGQGSRQPQHF.

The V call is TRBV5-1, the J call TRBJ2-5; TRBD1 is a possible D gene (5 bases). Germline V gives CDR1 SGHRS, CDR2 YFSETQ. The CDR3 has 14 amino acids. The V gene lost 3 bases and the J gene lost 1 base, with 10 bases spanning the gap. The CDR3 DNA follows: TGCGCCAGCAGCTCCGGACACCTCCAAGAGACCCAGTACTTC. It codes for CASSSGHLQETQYF.

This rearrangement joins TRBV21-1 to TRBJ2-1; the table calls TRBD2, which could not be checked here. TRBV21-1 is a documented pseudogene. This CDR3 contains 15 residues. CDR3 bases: TGTGCCAGCAGCGCTAGCGGGAGGCGGGAAACTGAGCAGTTCTTC. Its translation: CASSASGRRETEQFF.

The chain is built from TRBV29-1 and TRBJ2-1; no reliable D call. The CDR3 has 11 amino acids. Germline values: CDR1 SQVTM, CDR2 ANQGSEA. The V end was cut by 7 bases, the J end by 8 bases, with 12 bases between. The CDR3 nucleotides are TGCAGCGCCTCCCCCCGGGATGAGCAGTTCTTC. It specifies CSASPRDEQFF.

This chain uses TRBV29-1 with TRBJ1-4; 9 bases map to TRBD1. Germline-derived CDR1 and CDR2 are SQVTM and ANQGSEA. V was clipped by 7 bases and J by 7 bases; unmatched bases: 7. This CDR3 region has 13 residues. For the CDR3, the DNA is TGCAGCGGGAGGACAGGGGCGTCTGAAAAACTGTTTTTT. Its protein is CSGRTGASEKLFF.

CDR3 DNA sequence: TGTGCCAGCAGCTTTTGGGCGGGGAGTTACGAGCAGTACTTC. Translating it yields CASSFWAGSYEQYF. The rearrangement joins TRBV5-5 to TRBJ2-7; perhaps TRBD2 as D (6 bases). The length of the CDR3 is 14 residues. V lost 2 bases and J lost 4, with 13 bases in between. CDR1 SGHKS and CDR2 YYEKEE come from the germline V gene (reference sequence). Variable domain in full (rest from reference TRBV5-5 and TRBJ2-7): DAGVTQSPTHLIKTRGQQVTLRCSPISGHKSVSWYQQVLGQGPQFIFQYYEKEERGRGNFPDRFSARQFPNYSSELNVNALLLGDSALYLCASSFWAGSYEQYFGPGTRLTVT.

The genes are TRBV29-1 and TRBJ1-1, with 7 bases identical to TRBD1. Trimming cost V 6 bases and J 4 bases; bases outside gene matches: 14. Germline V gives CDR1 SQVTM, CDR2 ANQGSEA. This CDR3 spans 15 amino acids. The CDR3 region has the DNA TGCAGCGTCAACGAGGGGGCAGGGTGGGGCACTGAAGCTTTCTTT. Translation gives CSVNEGAGWGTEAFF.